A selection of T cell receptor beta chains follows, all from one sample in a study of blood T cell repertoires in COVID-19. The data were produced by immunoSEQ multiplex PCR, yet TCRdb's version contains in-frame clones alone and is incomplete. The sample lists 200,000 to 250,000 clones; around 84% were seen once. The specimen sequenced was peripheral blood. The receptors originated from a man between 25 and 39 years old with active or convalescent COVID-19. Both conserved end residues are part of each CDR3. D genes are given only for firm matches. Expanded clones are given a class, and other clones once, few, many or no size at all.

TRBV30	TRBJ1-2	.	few	TGTGCCTGGAACGACGGAGATCATGGCTACACCTTC	CAWNDGDHGYTF
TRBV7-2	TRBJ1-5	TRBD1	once	TGTGCCAGCAGCCCGGGACAGGGAGTACATCAGCCCCAGCATTTT	CASSPGQGVHQPQHF
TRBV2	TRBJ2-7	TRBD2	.	TGTGCCAGCAGGACGACTAGCGGGGGGGCCTACGAGCAGTACTTC	CASRTTSGGAYEQYF
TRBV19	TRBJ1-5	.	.	TGTGCCAGTAGTATAGATTCCGGGATGGGCAATCAGCCCCAGCATTTT	CASSIDSGMGNQPQHF
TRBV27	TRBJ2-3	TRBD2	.	TGTGCCAGCACCTCGCCGAATCTAGCGGGACGGGCAGATACGCAGTATTTT	CASTSPNLAGRADTQYF
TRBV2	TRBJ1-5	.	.	TGTGCCAGCAGGAGGACACTTCAACAGCCCCAGCATTTT	CASRRTLQQPQHF
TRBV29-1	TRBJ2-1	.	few	TGCAGCGTTCCCCCCTCTCCAGTGGAGTTCTTC	CSVPPSPVEFF
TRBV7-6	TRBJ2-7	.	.	TGTGCCAGCAGCTATGCCGGGACAAGTGCGCACGAGCAGTACTTC	CASSYAGTSAHEQYF
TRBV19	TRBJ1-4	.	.	TGTGCCAGTAGTATGGGCATTCCTGAAAAACTGTTTTTT	CASSMGIPEKLFF
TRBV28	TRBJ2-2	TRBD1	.	TGTGCCAGCAGTATTCGGGACAGGAGCACCGGGGAGCTGTTTTTT	CASSIRDRSTGELFF
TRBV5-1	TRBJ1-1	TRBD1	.	TGCGCCAGCAGCGGTGGGACAGGGTCTACTGAAGCTTTCTTT	CASSGGTGSTEAFF
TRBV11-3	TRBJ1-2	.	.	TGTGCCAGCAGCTTATCCCTTCCAGGGTCGGGCGGCTACACCTTC	CASSLSLPGSGGYTF
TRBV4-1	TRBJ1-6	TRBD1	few	TGCGCCAGCAGCCTGGACAGGGCGGATTCACCCCTCCACTTT	CASSLDRADSPLHF
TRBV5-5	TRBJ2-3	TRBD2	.	TGTGCCAGCAGCCGGGATAGCGGGGAGGGCACAGATACGCAGTATTTT	CASSRDSGEGTDTQYF
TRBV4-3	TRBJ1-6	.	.	TGCGCCAGCAGCCAAGATTCCGGGGGGCCCGGTTCACCCCTCCACTTT	CASSQDSGGPGSPLHF
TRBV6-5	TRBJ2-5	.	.	TGTGCCAGCAGATCCAGGGGTTGGGAGACCCAGTACTTC	CASRSRGWETQYF
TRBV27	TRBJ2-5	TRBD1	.	TGTGCCAGCAGTTCCCTCGACAGGGGCGGTCTGGAGACCCAGTACTTC	CASSSLDRGGLETQYF
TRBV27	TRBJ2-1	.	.	TGTGCCAGCACCCCTCTCCTTCGAACTAACTCGCGCTACAATGAGCAGTTCTTC	CASTPLLRTNSRYNEQFF
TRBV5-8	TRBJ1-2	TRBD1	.	TGTGCCAGCAGCTTTAAAAGAACAGGGGGGAGCGGCTACACCTTC	CASSFKRTGGSGYTF
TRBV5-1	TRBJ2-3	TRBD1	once	TGCGCCAGCAGCACGGGACAGAGCACAGATACGCAGTATTTT	CASSTGQSTDTQYF
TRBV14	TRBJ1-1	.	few	TGTGCCAGCAGCCAGGCAGAGAACACTGAAGCTTTCTTT	CASSQAENTEAFF
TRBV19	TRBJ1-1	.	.	TGTGCCAGTAGTATCACCCAGATTCTAGGAGTTACTGAAGCTTTCTTT	CASSITQILGVTEAFF
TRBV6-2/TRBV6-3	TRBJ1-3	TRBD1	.	TGTGCCAGCAGTTTAGGCCCCGACAGGGGGCGAGGAAACACCATATATTTT	CASSLGPDRGRGNTIYF
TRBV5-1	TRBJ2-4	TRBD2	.	TGCGCCAGCAAGGCGGGAGGGACCAAAAACATTCAGTACTTC	CASKAGGTKNIQYF
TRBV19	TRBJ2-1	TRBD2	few	TGTGCCAGTAGTATCGGGCCTTTAGCGGGTTCCTACAATGAGCAGTTCTTC	CASSIGPLAGSYNEQFF
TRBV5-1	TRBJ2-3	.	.	TGCGCCAGCAGCCCGCGACAGGGAGGCACGCAGTATTTT	CASSPRQGGTQYF
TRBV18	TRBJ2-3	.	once	TGTGCCAGCTCACAACGACAAGTCCTTGATACGCAGTATTTT	CASSQRQVLDTQYF
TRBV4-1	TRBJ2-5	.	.	TGCGCCAGCAGCCAAGGGACACTTAAAGAGACCCAGTACTTC	CASSQGTLKETQYF
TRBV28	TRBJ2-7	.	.	TGTGCCAGCAGTGTCGCGGGACTCGAGCAGTACTTC	CASSVAGLEQYF
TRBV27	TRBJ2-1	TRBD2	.	TGTGCCAGCGCGTGGGTTAGCGGGGTCTCCTACAATGAGCAGTTCTTC	CASAWVSGVSYNEQFF
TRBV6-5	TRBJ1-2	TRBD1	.	TGTGCCATAGGGGACAGGGAAGGATTGAGTGGCTACACCTTC	CAIGDREGLSGYTF
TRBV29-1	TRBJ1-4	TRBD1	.	TGCAGCGCTCCTCGGACAGGGTGGGAAAAACTGTTTTTT	CSAPRTGWEKLFF
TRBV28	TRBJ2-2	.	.	TGTGCCAGCAGTTTCCCCTCCCCCCCGGGGGAGAACACCGGGGAGCTGTTTTTT	CASSFPSPPGENTGELFF